This T cell receptor (beta chain) was sequenced during a study of blood T cell repertoires in COVID-19. Study information: The United States, Italy and Spain were the sources of the acute and convalescent COVID-19 samples. The analysed material was cDNA or gDNA that came from T cells, B-cell-depleted T cells, or PBMCs.

Data came from immunoSEQ multiplex PCR; TCRdb stores just in-frame clones and leaves some out. The sample has about 250,000 clones, more than 70% seen once. The clonotype comes from a woman under 40 with COVID-19, enrolled during active disease. Sequencing was done on a sample of peripheral blood.

The CDR3: CASSLAANTEAFF. The CDR3 DNA follows: TGTGCCAGCAGTTTGGCCGCGAACACTGAAGCTTTCTTT. This chain joins TRBV12-3 or TRBV12-4 and TRBJ1-1; D gene unclear. This CDR3 is 13 amino acids long. V was shortened by 3 bases and J by 1 base, with 6 bases between the two germline ends.